The 30 T cell receptor beta chains below all came from one sample that was sequenced in a study of CXCR3-negative and CXCR3-positive naive CD8 T cells. The authors prepared UMI-labeled TRB cDNA libraries by 5' RACE. Using the 5' RACE reads, TCRdb records one entry per CDR3 protein without DNA. Here the sample table reports some 53,000 distinct CDR3 sequences. These receptors lack a known antigen. Broader study findings: Hydrophobicity was higher for TRB CDR3s found in CXCR3-positive naive cells than in CXCR3-negative naive cells.

Sequenced: naive CXCR3+ CD8+ T cells from blood. The subset is: CD45RO-CCR7+CD27+CD95- naive CD8+ T cells expressing CXCR3 (TNR3+). These receptors all stem from a human donor in good health. Some clones in this sample may be carry-over from other donors' samples.

The chain's CDR3 is CASPSGEGRKAFF. The chain carries TRBV28 and TRBJ1-1; TCRdb outputs TRBD1, but without DNA this stays unchecked. The germline V gene encodes CDR1 MDHEN and CDR2 SYDVKM. The CDR3 has 13 residues.

Here the CDR3 reads CASSVATYEQYF. This chain connects TRBV7-9 to TRBJ2-7. The germline V gene has CDR1 SEHNR and CDR2 FQNEAQ (reference sequence). This CDR3 is built from 12 residues.

CDR3 protein: CASGRDSAKPGSGNTIYF. The rearrangement uses TRBV12-3 or TRBV12-4 and TRBJ1-3; TCRdb names TRBD1, which stays unverified in the absence of DNA. The CDR3 length is 18 residues.

The chain recombines TRBV27 with TRBJ2-6. This CDR3 has 16 amino acids. Germline lookup yields CDR1 MNHEY and CDR2 SMNVEV (reference sequence). The CDR3 spells CASSVVLSAGANVLTF.

The chain carries TRBV5-5 and TRBJ2-7; TCRdb proposes TRBD2, but this gene call is untestable without DNA. CDR1 SGHKS and CDR2 YYEKEE come from the germline V gene (reference sequence). This CDR3 contains 14 residues. CDR3 amino acids: CASSLVGGDDEQYF. Full variable domain (rest looked up from reference TRBV5-5 and TRBJ2-7): DAGVTQSPTHLIKTRGQQVTLRCSPISGHKSVSWYQQVLGQGPQFIFQYYEKEERGRGNFPDRFSARQFPNYSSELNVNALLLGDSALYLCASSLVGGDDEQYFGPGTRLTVT.

V and J are TRBV13 and TRBJ2-3; with no DNA, the TCRdb D assignment of TRBD1 cannot be verified. The germline CDR1 and CDR2 sequences are PRHDT and FYEKMQ (reference sequence). The CDR3 loop spans 15 amino acids. CDR3 sequence reads: CASSSGGVGTDTQYF. The full variable domain, rest sourced from reference TRBV13 and TRBJ2-3, is AAGVIQSPRHLIKEKRETATLKCYPIPRHDTVYWYQQGPGQDPQFLISFYEKMQSDKGSIPDRFSAQQFSDYHSELNMSSLELGDSALYFCASSSGGVGTDTQYFGPGTRLTVL.

CDR3 amino acids: CASSQEGSSGQEFYEQYF. The chain employs TRBV4-3 and TRBJ2-7; TCRdb designates TRBD1, a call that cannot be tested without DNA. This CDR3 spans 18 amino acids. CDR1 is LGHNA, CDR2 YSLEER, per germline.

This rearrangement joins TRBV15 to TRBJ1-2. Looked up from germline, CDR1 is LNHNV and CDR2 is YYDKDF (reference sequence). The CDR3 has 12 residues. CDR3 sequence reads: CATMTLKGGYTF.

The gene calls are TRBV28 and TRBJ2-3. Germline CDR1 reads MDHEN; CDR2 reads SYDVKM. The CDR3 length is 12 residues. CDR3 protein: CASSLEYGTGYF.

The chain couples TRBV7-6 to TRBJ2-7; TCRdb returns TRBD1, unconfirmable since there is no DNA. The CDR3 is made up of 14 amino acids. Per the germline V gene, CDR1 is SGHVS and CDR2 is FNYEAQ. Here the CDR3 reads CASSVRGRSYEQYF.

The V and J genes are TRBV29-1 and TRBJ2-1; TCRdb's assignment of TRBD2 cannot be checked, as there is no DNA. The CDR3 is 12 residues long. Germline CDR1 reads SQVTM; CDR2 reads ANQGSEA. CDR3 region: CSQDQGGHEQFF.

The CDR3 spells CASSRLDDGQETQYF. The genes are TRBV3-1 and TRBJ2-5. Germline assignment: CDR1 LGHDT and CDR2 YNNKEL (reference sequence). The CDR3 loop spans 15 amino acids.

This chain links TRBV28 with TRBJ2-4; TCRdb proposes TRBD1, but this gene call is untestable without DNA. Germline CDR1 reads MDHEN; CDR2 reads SYDVKM. The CDR3 is made up of 15 amino acids. CDR3 loop: CASTRDGMGKNIQYF. The whole variable domain, remainder taken from reference TRBV28 and TRBJ2-4, is DVKVTQSSRYLVKRTGEKVFLECVQDMDHENMFWYRQDPGLGLRLIYFSYDVKMKEKGDIPEGYSVSREKKERFSLILESASTNQTSMYLCASTRDGMGKNIQYFGAGTRLSVL.

This chain links TRBV29-1 with TRBJ2-7; TCRdb returns TRBD1, unconfirmable since there is no DNA. CDR1 and CDR2 (germline): SQVTM, ANQGSEA. This CDR3 is built from 13 residues. The CDR3 reads CSVIIRDPYEQYF.

The chain combines TRBV5-1 with TRBJ1-3; the TCRdb call, TRBD1, lacks DNA for checking. In germline, CDR1 is SGHRS, CDR2 YFSETQ. CDR3 length: 16 residues. The CDR3 here is CASSLEEGADGNTIYF.

This chain links TRBV7-9 with TRBJ2-1; the TCRdb D gene call, TRBD2, has no DNA to confirm it. Germline V CDR1 and CDR2: SEHNR, FQNEAQ (reference sequence). The CDR3 runs 15 residues. CDR3 residues: CASSFTSGGYNEQFF.

V gene TRBV20-1 combines with J gene TRBJ1-2; TCRdb's D gene call, TRBD1, goes unchecked for lack of DNA. The CDR3 loop spans 14 amino acids. In germline, CDR1 is DFQATT, CDR2 SNEGSKA (reference sequence). CDR3 sequence: CSAVTGTGVPGYTF.

The V and J genes are TRBV20-1 and TRBJ2-7; TCRdb designates TRBD1, a call that cannot be tested without DNA. The germline CDR1 and CDR2 sequences are DFQATT and SNEGSKA (reference sequence). This CDR3 has 13 residues. CDR3 protein: CSARTLQGYEQYF.

This chain joins TRBV12-3 or TRBV12-4 and TRBJ2-1; TCRdb returns TRBD2, unconfirmable since there is no DNA. The CDR3 loop spans 16 amino acids. The CDR3 sequence is CASSRPQRGADNEQFF.

The chain combines TRBV20-1 with TRBJ2-7. CDR1 is DFQATT, CDR2 SNEGSKA, per germline (reference sequence). The CDR3 runs 12 residues. CDR3 residues: CSAVSLSYEQYF.

V usage is TRBV6-6 and J usage is TRBJ2-1; TCRdb indicates TRBD1, and absent DNA this call remains unverified. The germline gives CDR1 MNHNY, CDR2 SVGAGI (reference sequence). This CDR3 has 14 residues. The CDR3 is CASSYQDTQDEQFF.

The genes are TRBV7-2 and TRBJ2-3; TCRdb's assignment of TRBD1 cannot be checked, as there is no DNA. The CDR3 is made up of 16 amino acids. Germline V gene data show CDR1 as SGHTA and CDR2 as FQGNSA. The CDR3 loop reads CASSPPLGRYDYTQYF.

The rearrangement links TRBV7-8 to TRBJ2-7; TCRdb proposes TRBD2, but this gene call is untestable without DNA. Looked up from germline, CDR1 is SGHVS and CDR2 is FQNEAQ. The CDR3 runs to 15 residues. CDR3 amino acids: CASSPSPSGSYEQYF.

V and J are TRBV20-1 and TRBJ2-7; TCRdb proposes TRBD1, but this gene call is untestable without DNA. The CDR3 has 15 residues. CDR1 is DFQATT, CDR2 SNEGSKA, per germline (reference sequence). CDR3 region: CSAHDRDRGYYEQYF.

The chain couples TRBV6-6 to TRBJ1-6; TCRdb selects TRBD1, and the lack of DNA leaves this call unchecked. CDR1 and CDR2 (germline): MNHNY, SVGAGI (reference sequence). CDR3 size: 17 residues. This chain's CDR3 is CASSPRDTRSYNSPLHF.

The gene calls are TRBV9 and TRBJ2-7; TCRdb outputs TRBD1, but without DNA this stays unchecked. Germline-derived CDR1 and CDR2 are SGDLS and YYNGEE. The CDR3 covers 15 residues. This CDR3 is CASSADRGELNEQYF.

This chain connects TRBV28 to TRBJ1-5. Looked up from germline, CDR1 is MDHEN and CDR2 is SYDVKM. The CDR3 length is 14 residues. This CDR3 is CASRLPSGNQPQHF.

The chain has TRBV15 and TRBJ2-3; the TCRdb call, TRBD1, lacks DNA for checking. The CDR3 consists of 16 residues. In germline, CDR1 is LNHNV, CDR2 YYDKDF (reference sequence). The CDR3 region is CATSRAPTAGAHTQYF.

The chain is built from TRBV20-1 and TRBJ1-4. CDR3 length equals 14 residues. Germline assignment: CDR1 DFQATT and CDR2 SNEGSKA (reference sequence). CDR3 protein: CSARDPGSNEKLFF.

V usage is TRBV7-9 and J usage is TRBJ2-1; the D call of TRBD1 rests on TCRdb alone, since no DNA is present to check it. This CDR3 is built from 12 residues. Germline V lookup: CDR1 SEHNR, CDR2 FQNEAQ (reference sequence). CDR3 sequence: CASSLGAGEQFF.